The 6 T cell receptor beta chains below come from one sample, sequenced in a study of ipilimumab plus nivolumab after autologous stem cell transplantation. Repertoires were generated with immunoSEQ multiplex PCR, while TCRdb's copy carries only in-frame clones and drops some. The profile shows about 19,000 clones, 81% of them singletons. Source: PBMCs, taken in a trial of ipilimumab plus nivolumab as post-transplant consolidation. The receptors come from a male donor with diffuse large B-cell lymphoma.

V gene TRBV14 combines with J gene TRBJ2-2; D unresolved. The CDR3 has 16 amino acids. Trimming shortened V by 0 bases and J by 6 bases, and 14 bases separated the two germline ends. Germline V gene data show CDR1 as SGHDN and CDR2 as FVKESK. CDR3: CASSQDNPRLAGELFF. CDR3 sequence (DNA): TGTGCCAGCAGCCAAGATAATCCTAGATTAGCCGGGGAGCTGTTTTTT.

In nucleotides, the CDR3 is TGTGCCAGCAGCTCGCATGGTTGGGACAGGGGTTCACCCCTCCACTTT. This sequence encodes CASSSHGWDRGSPLHF. The genes are TRBV7-2 and TRBJ1-6, with TRBD1 matching over 10 bases. The CDR3 is 16 amino acids. V lost 4 bases, J lost 9 bases, and 9 bases stayed unmatched. From germline, CDR1 is SGHTA and CDR2 FQGNSA.

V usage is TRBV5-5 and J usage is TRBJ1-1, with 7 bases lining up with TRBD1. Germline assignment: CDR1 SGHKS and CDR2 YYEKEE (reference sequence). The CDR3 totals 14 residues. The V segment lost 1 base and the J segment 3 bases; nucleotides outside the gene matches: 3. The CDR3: CASSLRDRYTEAFF. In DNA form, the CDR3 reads TGTGCCAGCAGCTTGAGGGACAGATACACTGAAGCTTTCTTT.

CDR3 sequence: CASSLVFGSEQYF. The CDR3 nucleotides are TGTGCCAGCAGCTTAGTTTTCGGAAGCGAGCAGTACTTC. The chain combines TRBV11-1 with TRBJ2-7; no firm D call. Germline V gene lookup returns CDR1 SGHAT and CDR2 FQDESV (reference sequence). CDR3 length: 13 residues. V lost 1 base and J lost 6, with 10 bases in between.

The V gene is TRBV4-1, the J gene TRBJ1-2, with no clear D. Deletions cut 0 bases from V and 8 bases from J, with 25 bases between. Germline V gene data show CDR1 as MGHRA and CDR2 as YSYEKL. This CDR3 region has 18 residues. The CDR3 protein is CASSQDPSPNGLPRGYTF. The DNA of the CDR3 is TGCGCCAGCAGCCAAGACCCGTCCCCCAACGGCCTACCCCGGGGCTACACCTTC.

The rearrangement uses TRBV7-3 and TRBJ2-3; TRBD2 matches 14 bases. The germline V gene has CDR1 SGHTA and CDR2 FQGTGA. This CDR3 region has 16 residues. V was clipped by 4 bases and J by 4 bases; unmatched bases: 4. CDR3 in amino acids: CASSSGTSGGADTQYF. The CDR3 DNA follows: TGTGCCAGCAGCTCCGGGACTAGCGGGGGTGCAGATACGCAGTATTTT.